Listed below are T cell receptor beta chains from one sample, sequenced in a study of chemoradiotherapy in HPV16-positive cancers. Assay used: immunoSEQ multiplex PCR; TCRdb lists only in-frame clones, some missing. Here the sample spans some 15,000 clones, approximately 92% being singletons. The material sequenced was blood, taken from a patient who underwent chemoradiotherapy. These TCRs come from a human donor with HPV-associated anogenital cancer. Both conserved end residues are part of each CDR3. Fields, in order: V gene, D gene, J gene, CDR3 length, clone size, CDR3 DNA, CDR3 protein. D genes are given only for firm matches. For some rows the clone size is stated as once, few or many, or as a class when expanded; others skip it.

v_gene: TRBV5-4; d_gene: -; j_gene: TRBJ2-6; len: 14; abundance: -; CDR3nt: TGTGCCAGCAGCTTTTTCTCTGGGGCCAACGTCCTGACTTTC; CDR3aa: CASSFFSGANVLTF
v_gene: TRBV28; d_gene: TRBD2; j_gene: TRBJ2-5; len: 16; abundance: -; CDR3nt: TGTGCCAGCAGCCGCCTTCTAGCGGGAGGAAAGAGGACCCAGTACTTC; CDR3aa: CASSRLLAGGKRTQYF
v_gene: TRBV5-8; d_gene: TRBD1; j_gene: TRBJ1-2; len: 17; abundance: -; CDR3nt: TGTGCCAGCAGCCGTAAAGGGACAGGGGCTTTGAGTGATGGCTACACCTTC; CDR3aa: CASSRKGTGALSDGYTF
v_gene: TRBV7-2; d_gene: TRBD2; j_gene: TRBJ2-1; len: 16; abundance: -; CDR3nt: TGTGCCAGCAGCTTAGTGGGCGGGGGGGGCCAGAATGAGCAGTTCTTC; CDR3aa: CASSLVGGGGQNEQFF
v_gene: TRBV19; d_gene: TRBD1; j_gene: TRBJ2-1; len: 14; abundance: -; CDR3nt: TGTGCCAGTAGTACGGGACAGGGTAGGAATGAGCAGTTCTTC; CDR3aa: CASSTGQGRNEQFF
v_gene: TRBV7-6; d_gene: -; j_gene: TRBJ2-5; len: 11; abundance: once; CDR3nt: TGTGCCAGCAGCTTTAGAGAGACCCAGTACTTC; CDR3aa: CASSFRETQYF
v_gene: TRBV7-9; d_gene: TRBD2; j_gene: TRBJ2-1; len: 16; abundance: -; CDR3nt: TGTGCCAGCAGCTTATTAGCGGGGGGGCGCCACAATGAGCAGTTCTTC; CDR3aa: CASSLLAGGRHNEQFF
v_gene: TRBV5-8; d_gene: TRBD1; j_gene: TRBJ1-5; len: 16; abundance: -; CDR3nt: TGTGCCAGCAGCTTGGAGGACAGGGACGGCAATCAGCCCCAGCATTTT; CDR3aa: CASSLEDRDGNQPQHF
v_gene: TRBV28; d_gene: TRBD2; j_gene: TRBJ2-7; len: 15; abundance: once; CDR3nt: TGTGCCAGCAACGGGGGTAGCGGGGGCTCCTACGAGCAGTACTTC; CDR3aa: CASNGGSGGSYEQYF
v_gene: TRBV19; d_gene: TRBD1; j_gene: TRBJ2-2; len: 13; abundance: once; CDR3nt: TGTGCCAGTAGCAGGACAGGGTTCGGGGAGCTGTTTTTT; CDR3aa: CASSRTGFGELFF
v_gene: TRBV14; d_gene: -; j_gene: TRBJ2-7; len: 17; abundance: -; CDR3nt: TGTGCCAGCAGCCAATATAATCCCTGGATCTTGGGCTACGAGCAGTACTTC; CDR3aa: CASSQYNPWILGYEQYF
v_gene: TRBV7-9; d_gene: -; j_gene: TRBJ2-5; len: 16; abundance: -; CDR3nt: TGTGCCAGCAGCTTAGCTGGACACGGCTCGAGGGAGACCCAGTACTTC; CDR3aa: CASSLAGHGSRETQYF
v_gene: TRBV15; d_gene: -; j_gene: TRBJ2-2; len: 17; abundance: -; CDR3nt: TGTGCCACCAGCAGAGATAGGGGCGACAGGTCCACCGGGGAGCTGTTTTTT; CDR3aa: CATSRDRGDRSTGELFF
v_gene: TRBV28; d_gene: -; j_gene: TRBJ1-5; len: 17; abundance: -; CDR3nt: TGTGCCAGCAGTTTTGGCGGATTCGGACAGTTCAATCAGCCCCAGCATTTT; CDR3aa: CASSFGGFGQFNQPQHF
v_gene: TRBV19; d_gene: -; j_gene: TRBJ2-7; len: 15; abundance: -; CDR3nt: TGTGCCAGTAGTATAGCAGGGGGGACGGTCTACGAGCAGTACTTC; CDR3aa: CASSIAGGTVYEQYF
v_gene: TRBV4-3; d_gene: -; j_gene: TRBJ1-5; len: 15; abundance: -; CDR3nt: TGCGCCAGCAGCCAAGACTGGGCAGGGAATCAGCCCCAGCATTTT; CDR3aa: CASSQDWAGNQPQHF
v_gene: TRBV18; d_gene: -; j_gene: TRBJ1-2; len: 14; abundance: -; CDR3nt: TGTGCCAGCTCACCCTCAGGACAGATATATGGCTACACCTTC; CDR3aa: CASSPSGQIYGYTF
v_gene: TRBV7-2; d_gene: -; j_gene: TRBJ2-2; len: 15; abundance: -; CDR3nt: TGTGCCAGCAGCCGGACAGCCCTAAACACCGGGGAGCTGTTTTTT; CDR3aa: CASSRTALNTGELFF
v_gene: TRBV2; d_gene: -; j_gene: TRBJ2-6; len: 15; abundance: once; CDR3nt: TGTGCCAGCAGTGATAGGTTCCTTGGGGCCAACGTCCTGACTTTC; CDR3aa: CASSDRFLGANVLTF
v_gene: TRBV6-1; d_gene: TRBD1; j_gene: TRBJ1-2; len: 12; abundance: -; CDR3nt: TGTGCCACTACAGGGGTCCTCTATGGCTACACCTTC; CDR3aa: CATTGVLYGYTF
v_gene: TRBV9; d_gene: TRBD2; j_gene: TRBJ2-1; len: 16; abundance: -; CDR3nt: TGTGCCAGCAGCCCCCACCGCGGGGGGCGCAACAATGAGCAGTTCTTC; CDR3aa: CASSPHRGGRNNEQFF
v_gene: TRBV5-4; d_gene: -; j_gene: TRBJ1-3; len: 15; abundance: -; CDR3nt: TGTGCCAGCAGCTCGGGACTCCCCTCTGGAAACACCATATATTTT; CDR3aa: CASSSGLPSGNTIYF
v_gene: TRBV4-1; d_gene: -; j_gene: TRBJ1-2; len: 14; abundance: -; CDR3nt: TGCGCCAGCAGCCAAGTAAGCAGACTCTATGGCTACACCTTC; CDR3aa: CASSQVSRLYGYTF
v_gene: TRBV6-1; d_gene: -; j_gene: TRBJ2-4; len: 16; abundance: -; CDR3nt: TGTGCCAGCAGTGAAGGGACACGATTGGCCAAAAACATTCAGTACTTC; CDR3aa: CASSEGTRLAKNIQYF
v_gene: TRBV7-2; d_gene: TRBD1; j_gene: TRBJ1-1; len: 13; abundance: -; CDR3nt: TGTGCCAGCAGCTTGGGACAGGGGGCGAAAGCTTTCTTT; CDR3aa: CASSLGQGAKAFF
v_gene: TRBV11-1; d_gene: -; j_gene: TRBJ2-7; len: 12; abundance: -; CDR3nt: TGTGCCAGCAGCTTAACAGGCTACGAGCAGTACTTC; CDR3aa: CASSLTGYEQYF
v_gene: TRBV27; d_gene: -; j_gene: TRBJ2-3; len: 16; abundance: -; CDR3nt: TGTGCCAGCAACCCTTACATGGGTTTAAGCACAGATACGCAGTATTTT; CDR3aa: CASNPYMGLSTDTQYF
v_gene: TRBV4-3; d_gene: -; j_gene: TRBJ1-2; len: 19; abundance: -; CDR3nt: TGCGCCAGCAGCCAAGACCTTTTTCGGACACCCAACACTAACTATGGCTACACCTTC; CDR3aa: CASSQDLFRTPNTNYGYTF
v_gene: TRBV4-1; d_gene: TRBD1; j_gene: TRBJ2-5; len: 15; abundance: once; CDR3nt: TGCGCCAGCAGCCAAGAGTGGGACAGGGTTGAGACCCAGTACTTC; CDR3aa: CASSQEWDRVETQYF
v_gene: TRBV6-1; d_gene: -; j_gene: TRBJ2-3; len: 15; abundance: -; CDR3nt: TGTGCCAGCACTAAACTAGGGGGGCGAGGGGGTACGCAGTATTTT; CDR3aa: CASTKLGGRGGTQYF
v_gene: TRBV6-5; d_gene: TRBD1; j_gene: TRBJ2-3; len: 14; abundance: -; CDR3nt: TGTGCCAGCAGTCGAGACAGGGGCACAGATACGCAGTATTTT; CDR3aa: CASSRDRGTDTQYF
v_gene: TRBV6-6; d_gene: -; j_gene: TRBJ1-5; len: 13; abundance: -; CDR3nt: TGTGCCAGCAGCCCAGGGAGTCATCGGCCCCAGCATTTT; CDR3aa: CASSPGSHRPQHF
v_gene: TRBV29-1; d_gene: -; j_gene: TRBJ2-5; len: 12; abundance: -; CDR3nt: TGCAGCGCCGAGACAGGAACAGAGACCCAGTACTTC; CDR3aa: CSAETGTETQYF
v_gene: TRBV6-5; d_gene: -; j_gene: TRBJ2-2; len: 14; abundance: once; CDR3nt: TGTGCCAGCAGTTACTCAGGAAACACCGGGGAGCTGTTTTTT; CDR3aa: CASSYSGNTGELFF
v_gene: TRBV2; d_gene: -; j_gene: TRBJ2-3; len: 14; abundance: -; CDR3nt: TGTGCCAGCAGACAAAGCCAGGTCACAGATACGCAGTATTTT; CDR3aa: CASRQSQVTDTQYF
v_gene: TRBV20-1; d_gene: -; j_gene: TRBJ1-1; len: 11; abundance: few; CDR3nt: TGCAGTGGAGAAGTGAACACTGAAGCTTTCTTT; CDR3aa: CSGEVNTEAFF
v_gene: TRBV6-5; d_gene: -; j_gene: TRBJ1-2; len: 14; abundance: once; CDR3nt: TGTGCCAGCAGTTACTCGAGGCAGAACTATGGCTACACCTTC; CDR3aa: CASSYSRQNYGYTF
v_gene: TRBV6-1; d_gene: TRBD2; j_gene: TRBJ2-1; len: 15; abundance: -; CDR3nt: TGTGCCAGCAGTGAACTAGCGGGGGGGTACAATGAGCAGTTCTTC; CDR3aa: CASSELAGGYNEQFF
v_gene: TRBV4-3; d_gene: -; j_gene: TRBJ2-6; len: 17; abundance: -; CDR3nt: TGCGCCAGCAGCCAAGATCTTCCCGGCTCTGGGGCCAACGTCCTGACTTTC; CDR3aa: CASSQDLPGSGANVLTF
v_gene: TRBV4-1; d_gene: -; j_gene: TRBJ1-3; len: 14; abundance: once; CDR3nt: TGCGCCAGCAGCCAAGAGAGCCGGGGAAACACCATATATTTT; CDR3aa: CASSQESRGNTIYF
v_gene: TRBV5-6; d_gene: -; j_gene: TRBJ1-4; len: 15; abundance: -; CDR3nt: TGTGCCAGCAGCCTGCCCGGGACCGCTAATGAAAAACTGTTTTTT; CDR3aa: CASSLPGTANEKLFF
v_gene: TRBV28; d_gene: -; j_gene: TRBJ1-2; len: 15; abundance: -; CDR3nt: TGTGCCAGCAGCGACGGAGGGGACACCAACTATGGCTACACCTTC; CDR3aa: CASSDGGDTNYGYTF
v_gene: TRBV5-1; d_gene: TRBD2; j_gene: TRBJ2-5; len: 15; abundance: -; CDR3nt: TGCGCCAGCAGCTCGACTAGCGGGAGAAGAGAGACCCAGTACTTC; CDR3aa: CASSSTSGRRETQYF
v_gene: TRBV6-5; d_gene: TRBD1; j_gene: TRBJ1-6; len: 16; abundance: -; CDR3nt: TGTGCCAGCAGTTACTCACCAGGGGGGAATAATTCACCCCTCCACTTT; CDR3aa: CASSYSPGGNNSPLHF
v_gene: TRBV5-1; d_gene: TRBD2; j_gene: TRBJ2-5; len: 17; abundance: -; CDR3nt: TGCGCCAGCAGCTCTGGGGTGTTAGCGGGGCAGCAAGAGACCCAGTACTTC; CDR3aa: CASSSGVLAGQQETQYF